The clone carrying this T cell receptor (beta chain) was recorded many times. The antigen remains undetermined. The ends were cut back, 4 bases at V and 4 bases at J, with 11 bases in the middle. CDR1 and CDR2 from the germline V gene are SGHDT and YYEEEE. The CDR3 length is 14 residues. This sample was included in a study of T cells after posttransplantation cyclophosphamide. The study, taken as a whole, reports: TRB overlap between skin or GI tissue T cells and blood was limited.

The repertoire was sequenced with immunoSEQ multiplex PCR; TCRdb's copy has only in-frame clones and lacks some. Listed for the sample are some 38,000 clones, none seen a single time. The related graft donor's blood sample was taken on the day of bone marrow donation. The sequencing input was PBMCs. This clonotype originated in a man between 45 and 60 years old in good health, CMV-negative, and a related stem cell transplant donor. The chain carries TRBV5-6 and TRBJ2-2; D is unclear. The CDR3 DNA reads TGTGCCAGCAGCCACCTTTACGGCACCGGGGAGCTGTTTTTT. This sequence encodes CASSHLYGTGELFF.